The T cell receptor (beta chain) under discussion was sequenced for a study of OX40 agonist ivuxolimab in advanced cancers. Background on the whole study: Ivuxolimab, which targeted the costimulatory receptor OX40 (CD134), was an agonistic, fully human IgG2 monoclonal antibody. The paper covers the monotherapy dose-escalation part of the phase I ivuxolimab trial, which included N of about 56 patients. Patients were allowed to have had prior anti-PD-1, anti-PD-L1 or anti-CTLA-4 therapy, and more than 30% of the dose-escalation patients had previously received checkpoint inhibitors. A male proportion of 70% to 90% and a mean age of approximately 61 years, ranging from about 23 to 79, were recorded for the dose-escalation cohort. Partial responses were achieved by three dose-escalation patients, of whom one had hepatocellular carcinoma and two had cutaneous melanoma. The point of sequencing TCRbeta in the periphery was to test whether ivuxolimab changed TCR sequence diversity and drove clonal T-cell expansion. Among the approximately 50 dose-escalation patients, 19 had hepatocellular carcinoma, roughly 15 melanoma, 9 renal cell carcinoma and 9 head and neck cancer. Intravenous ivuxolimab was administered to patients every 2 weeks at six dose levels: 0.01, 0.1, 0.3, 1.5, 3 and 10 mg/kg.

To note about this clone: Its binding antigen is unknown. The sample holds no much larger clone one base away, and base qualities are not on file.

As encoded in the germline V gene, CDR1 is MNHNS while CDR2 is SASEGT. Spanning cysteine to phenylalanine, the CDR3 consists of 15 amino acids. The CDR3 DNA has 45 bases and is translated from base 1. Trimming leaves V shorter by 1 base and J shorter by 1 base, with the junction holding 3 bases beyond the gene matches. Patients with a history of autoimmune disease or receiving systemic immunosuppression were excluded from the trial. Peripheral blood for TCR sequencing was collected from all dose cohorts at baseline, on cycle 4 day 1, and on cycle 7 day 1. Samples came from an open-label, multicenter, first-in-human phase I dose-escalation trial of ivuxolimab. Adults with locally advanced or metastatic head and neck squamous cell, hepatocellular, melanoma or renal cell carcinoma were enrolled in the trial. CD4+ and CD8+ T cells were sorted separately from peripheral blood before TCR sequencing. Genomic DNA was extracted from sorted cells for sequencing of the TCRbeta CDR3 region. The immunoSEQ Assay was used to sequence the TCRbeta CDR3 regions. TCRdb took over this immuneACCESS table, retaining in-frame rearrangements with V and J assigned. Such tables are incomplete; in checked studies, under half of the missing clones stem from an unresolved V gene, and the remainder is unexplained. The table for this sample lists about 6,100 clones; under 85% of them were counted only once. The ten biggest clones cover 25% of the sample.

Here is what the overall study found, with its caveats: At doses of 0.1 to 3.0 mg/kg, clonal expansion of both CD4+ and CD8+ blood T cells was observed from baseline to week 6. Which antigens the clonally expanded peripheral T cells were specific for was not determined. In the 0.1-3.0 mg/kg groups, partial responders had among the lowest normalized peripheral clonal expansion, particularly in CD8+ T cells. Low levels of normalized T-cell clonal expansion were also seen in some nonresponding patients. After ivuxolimab, more expanded clones were found on average in CD8+ T cells than in CD4+ T cells.

This receptor was identified in an adult with an advanced solid tumor such as melanoma, head and neck, liver or kidney cancer. Sequenced material: CD4+ or CD8+ T cells sorted from blood, taken in a trial of the OX40 agonist ivuxolimab. The chain is encoded by TRBV6-1 joined to TRBJ1-2; 7 junctional bases match TRBD1. The DNA sequence is as follows: TGTGCCAGCAGTGAAGTGACAGGGAATAACTATGGCTACACCTTC. Its translation reads: CASSEVTGNNYGYTF.